The 9 T cell receptor beta chains reported below all come from one sample, sequenced in a study of blood T cell repertoires in COVID-19. Method: immunoSEQ multiplex PCR; TCRdb's copy keeps in-frame clones and lacks some. The sample consists of 90,000 to 110,000 clones, 81% of them appearing once. Material: peripheral blood. All receptors derive from a man older than 75 with acute or convalescent COVID-19.

On this clone: The sample has other DNA sequences that encode this CDR3 too. Written as DNA, the CDR3 is TGTGCCAGCTCTCCGGGACTAGCGGGAGGCAATGAGCAGTTCTTC. This translates into CASSPGLAGGNEQFF. J is TRBJ2-1 and V is TRBV18; 15 positions match TRBD2. The CDR3 is 15 amino acids. Trimming cost V 6 bases and J 6 bases; bases outside gene matches: 3. CDR1 KGHSH and CDR2 LQKENI come from the germline V gene.

This clone turned up a few times. V is TRBV5-1 and J is TRBJ1-4; D is perhaps TRBD1 (5 bases). CDR1 and CDR2 (germline): SGHRS, YFSETQ. V dropped 0 bases and J dropped 5 bases, with 11 bases sitting between them. The CDR3 totals 15 residues. Here the CDR3 DNA reads TGCGCCAGCAGCTTGGTTACAGGAAGGAATGAAAAACTGTTTTTT. It specifies CASSLVTGRNEKLFF.

V gene TRBV7-3 combines with J gene TRBJ2-2; D is unclear. The V end was cut by 5 bases, the J end by 6 bases, with 10 bases between. Germline lookup yields CDR1 SGHTA and CDR2 FQGTGA. CDR3 size: 13 residues. DNA for the CDR3: TGTGCCAGCAGCCACCTTCGGTCCGGGGAGCTGTTTTTT. Protein: CASSHLRSGELFF.

The rearrangement uses TRBV5-4 and TRBJ2-3; perhaps TRBD2 as D (5 bases). Germline V lookup: CDR1 SGHNT, CDR2 YYREEE (reference sequence). This CDR3 is built from 13 residues. Trimming removed 0 bases at V and 4 bases at J, with 6 bases between. The CDR3 reads CASSLAGADTQYF. CDR3 DNA: TGTGCCAGCAGCTTGGCCGGGGCAGATACGCAGTATTTT.

This clone was seen a handful of times. The V and J genes are TRBV6-5 and TRBJ2-1; 10 nucleotides line up with TRBD1. V trimming: 5 bases; J trimming: 3 bases; junction bases outside the gene matches: 1. The germline V gene has CDR1 MNHEY and CDR2 SVGAGI. This CDR3 comprises 14 residues. The CDR3 DNA reads as TGTGCCAGCAGTAGGACAGGGGGCTACAATGAGCAGTTCTTC. Amino acid sequence: CASSRTGGYNEQFF.

This chain links TRBV5-1 with TRBJ2-6; D remains ambiguous. The CDR3 runs to 14 residues. Germline CDR1 and CDR2: SGHRS and YFSETQ. V was trimmed by 1 base and J by 2 bases, leaving 4 bases between them. The CDR3 DNA sequence: TGCGCCAGCAGCTTGCCAGCTGGGGCCAACGTCCTGACTTTC. This gives the protein CASSLPAGANVLTF. Full variable domain (rest looked up from reference TRBV5-1 and TRBJ2-6): KAGVTQTPRYLIKTRGQQVTLSCSPISGHRSVSWYQQTPGQGLQFLFEYFSETQRNKGNFPGRFSGRQFSNSRSEMNVSTLELGDSALYLCASSLPAGANVLTFGAGSRLTVL.

The J gene is TRBJ2-1, the V gene TRBV2; unclear D gene. Germline loops: CDR1 SNHLY, CDR2 FYNNEI. CDR3 size: 13 residues. Trimming left V 7 bases short and J 3 bases short, with 10 bases between. The CDR3, as DNA: TGTGCCAGCAAAACAACCAACTACAATGAGCAGTTCTTC. This translates into CASKTTNYNEQFF.

V usage is TRBV7-9 and J usage is TRBJ1-5; 9 bases align to TRBD1. Germline-derived CDR1 and CDR2 are SEHNR and FQNEAQ (reference sequence). The V segment lost 0 bases and the J segment 0 bases; nucleotides outside the gene matches: 3. CDR3 length equals 17 residues. The DNA of the CDR3 is TGTGCCAGCAGCTTAGCTTGGGACAGGGATAGCAATCAGCCCCAGCATTTT. Its translation is CASSLAWDRDSNQPQHF.

CDR3 sequence reads: CASSFNVNTEAFF. The CDR3 DNA follows: TGCGCCAGCAGCTTTAATGTGAACACTGAAGCTTTCTTT. This chain connects TRBV5-1 to TRBJ1-1; no definite D call. Germline CDR1 reads SGHRS; CDR2 reads YFSETQ. The CDR3 has 13 residues. Trimming left V 2 bases short and J 0 bases short, with 5 bases between.